This paragraph covers one T cell receptor (beta chain) sequence. Its antigen remains unidentified. The record originates from a study of T cell responses to AZD1222 COVID-19 vaccine. Findings and caveats of the study: Repertoire sampling occurred only after the peak T cell response.

J gave up 7 bases and V 5 bases, and 5 bases lay outside the gene matches. CDR1 and CDR2 (germline): SGHTA, FQGNSA. This CDR3 contains 13 residues. Clones were sequenced by immunoSEQ multiplex PCR, and TCRdb holds only the in-frame ones, with some missing. There are over 150,000 clones in the sample; 85% to 90% occur only once, and 4.3% lies in the top ten. Source: peripheral blood, taken 28 days after the second AZD1222 dose. The receptor comes from an adult who received the AZD1222 COVID-19 vaccine. The chain recombines TRBV7-2 with TRBJ1-2; 9 bases are shared with TRBD1. CDR3 sequence (DNA): TGTGCCAGCAGCCCGTGGGGACAGGGTGGCTACACCTTC. The encoded protein is CASSPWGQGGYTF.